These T cell receptor beta chains were read from a single sample in a study of beta chain bispecific antibodies for T cell cancers. TCRdb recomputed calls from the 5' RACE reads with MiXCR, one row per CDR3 protein. The data contain 20,000 to 25,000 distinct CDR3 sequences, approximately 2.5% of them singletons. Antigen specificity for these receptors is unknown. The sample consisted of healthy donor T cells cultured with leukemia cells. These TCRs come from a human donor in good health. Some clones in this sample may be carry-over from other donors' samples. Both conserved end residues are part of each CDR3. The D gene is left open where the match is weak. Rows may omit the clone size; those that give it use once, few, many or a size class.

>many|-|TRBV12-2|TRBJ1-5
TGTGCAAGTCGTAATGACAGGGGGCCATTTCAGCCCCAGCATTTT
CASRNDRGPFQPQHF
>-|-|TRBV7-9|TRBJ1-2
TGTGCCAGCAGCTTACCGCGTGCCGAGGCGATTGGCTATGGCTACACCTTC
CASSLPRAEAIGYGYTF
>many|-|TRBV28|TRBJ1-2
TGTGCCAGCAGTTTAGAGGTTGTTGGGGGACCCTCCACAAACTATGGCTACACCTTC
CASSLEVVGGPSTNYGYTF
>-|-|TRBV5-6|TRBJ2-3
TGTGCCAGCAGCTTAAGTCAGAGCACAGATACGCAGTATTTT
CASSLSQSTDTQYF
>many|TRBD1|TRBV10-3|TRBJ1-3
TGTGCCATCAATGAGGGGGCGATATCTGGAAACACCATATATTTT
CAINEGAISGNTIYF
>few|-|TRBV6-5|TRBJ2-1
TGTGCCAGCAGTTACTCAGGCAATGAGCAGTTCTTC
CASSYSGNEQFF
>many|-|TRBV4-1|TRBJ2-3
TGCGCCAGCAGCCAAGAGACAGGCCCCCCTTATAATACGCAGTATTTT
CASSQETGPPYNTQYF
>many|TRBD2|TRBV5-1|TRBJ2-3
TGCGCCAGCAGCTTGGATTTTAGCGGGGGCACAGATACGCAGTATTTT
CASSLDFSGGTDTQYF
>many|-|TRBV7-9|TRBJ1-3
TGTGCCAGCAGCTTCCGACACCTCTCTGGAAACACCATATATTTT
CASSFRHLSGNTIYF
>few|-|TRBV20-1|TRBJ2-1
TGCAGTGCTAGAGATGATATAGGGGGGGGCTCCTACAATGAGCAGTTCTTC
CSARDDIGGGSYNEQFF